The sequence of this T cell receptor beta chain was determined in a study of T cells in Graves' hyperthyroidism and ophthalmopathy. Broader study findings: Also found in blood were most expanded thyroid clonotypes above 0.001.

This clonotype was counted many times. Its antigen is not identified. Diagnosis relied on clinical symptoms, serum thyroxine and TRAb, thyroid ultrasound and orbital computed tomography. The CDR3 regions of TCR beta were amplified from RNA transcripts. The HTBI set primed first-round TCR CDR3 RT-PCR. TCRdb independently ran MiXCR on the multiplex PCR reads; one entry per CDR3 protein. Here the sample spans about 360,000 distinct CDR3 sequences, about 13% being singletons. The CDR3 runs to 17 residues. Trimming shortened V by 5 bases and J by 1 base, and 17 bases separated the two germline ends. Germline assignment: CDR1 LGHNT and CDR2 FRNRAP.

The chain has TRBV12-5 and TRBJ2-2, with a possible D match to TRBD2 (6 bases). The sequencing input was blood. The receptor's source is a man aged 25-45 years with Graves' hyperthyroidism that later progressed to Graves' ophthalmopathy. The CDR3 here is CASGAPGLPLNTGELFF. The CDR3 nucleotides read TGTGCTAGTGGTGCCCCGGGACTCCCCTTGAACACCGGGGAGCTGTTTTTT.